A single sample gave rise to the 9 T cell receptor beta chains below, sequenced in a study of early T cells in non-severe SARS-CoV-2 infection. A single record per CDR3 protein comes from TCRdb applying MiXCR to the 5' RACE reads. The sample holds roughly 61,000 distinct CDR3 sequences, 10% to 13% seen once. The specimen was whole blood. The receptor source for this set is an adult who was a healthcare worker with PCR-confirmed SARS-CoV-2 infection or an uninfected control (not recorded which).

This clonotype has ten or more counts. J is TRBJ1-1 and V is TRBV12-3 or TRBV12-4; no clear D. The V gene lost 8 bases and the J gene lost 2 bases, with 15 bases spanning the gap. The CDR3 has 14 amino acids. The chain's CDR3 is CASGPRTLNTEAFF. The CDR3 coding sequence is TGTGCCAGCGGCCCCCGAACACTAAACACTGAAGCTTTCTTT.

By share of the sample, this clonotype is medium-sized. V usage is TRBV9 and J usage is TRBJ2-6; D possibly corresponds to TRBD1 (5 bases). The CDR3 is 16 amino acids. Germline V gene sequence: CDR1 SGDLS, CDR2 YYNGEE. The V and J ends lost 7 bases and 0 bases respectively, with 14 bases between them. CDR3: CASGIGHPSGANVLTF. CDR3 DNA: TGTGCCAGCGGGATAGGACACCCCTCTGGGGCCAACGTCCTGACTTTC.

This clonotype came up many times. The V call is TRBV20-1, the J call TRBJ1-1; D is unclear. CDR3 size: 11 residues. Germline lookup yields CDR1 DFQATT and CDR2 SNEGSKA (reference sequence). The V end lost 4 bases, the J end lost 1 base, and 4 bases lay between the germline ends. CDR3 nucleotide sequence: TGCAGTGCTAAAGGGAACACTGAAGCTTTCTTT. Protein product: CSAKGNTEAFF.

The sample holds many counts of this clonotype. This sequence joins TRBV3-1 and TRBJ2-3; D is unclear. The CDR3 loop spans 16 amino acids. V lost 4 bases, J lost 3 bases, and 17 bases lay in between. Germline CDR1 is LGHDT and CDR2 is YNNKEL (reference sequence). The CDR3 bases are TGTGCCAGCAGCCCCTCGGAGAATCGAAAAACAGATACGCAGTATTTT. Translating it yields CASSPSENRKTDTQYF.

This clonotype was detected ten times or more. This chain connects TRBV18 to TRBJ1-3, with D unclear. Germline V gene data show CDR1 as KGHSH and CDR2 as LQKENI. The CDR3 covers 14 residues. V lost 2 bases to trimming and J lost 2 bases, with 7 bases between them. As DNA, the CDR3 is TGTGCCAGCTCACCAGAGGTCCCTGGAAACACCATATATTTT. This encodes CASSPEVPGNTIYF.

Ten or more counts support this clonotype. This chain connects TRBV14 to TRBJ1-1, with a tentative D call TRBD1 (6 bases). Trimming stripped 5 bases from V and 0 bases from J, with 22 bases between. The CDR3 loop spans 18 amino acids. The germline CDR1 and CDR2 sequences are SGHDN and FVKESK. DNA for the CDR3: TGTGCCAGCAGCGCACAGGGAAGGCTGGCGCGATTGAACACTGAAGCTTTCTTT. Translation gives CASSAQGRLARLNTEAFF. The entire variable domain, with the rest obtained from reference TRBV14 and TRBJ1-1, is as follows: EAGVTQFPSHSVIEKGQTVTLRCDPISGHDNLYWYRRVMGKEIKFLLHFVKESKQDESGMPNNRFLAERTGGTYSTLKVQPAELEDSGVYFCASSAQGRLARLNTEAFFGQGTRLTVV.

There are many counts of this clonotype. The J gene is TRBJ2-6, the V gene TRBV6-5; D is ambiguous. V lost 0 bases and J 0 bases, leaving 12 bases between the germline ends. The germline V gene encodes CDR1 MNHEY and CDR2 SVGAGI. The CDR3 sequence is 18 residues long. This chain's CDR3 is CASSYSIPGSSGANVLTF. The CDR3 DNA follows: TGTGCCAGCAGTTACTCGATCCCCGGCAGCTCTGGGGCCAACGTCCTGACTTTC.

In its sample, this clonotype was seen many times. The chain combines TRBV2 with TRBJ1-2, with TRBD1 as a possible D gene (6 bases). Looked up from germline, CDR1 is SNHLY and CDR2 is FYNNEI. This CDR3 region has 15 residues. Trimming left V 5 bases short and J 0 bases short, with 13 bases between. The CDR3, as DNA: TGTGCCAGCAGTTCTACAGGGTTACCTAACTATGGCTACACCTTC. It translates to CASSSTGLPNYGYTF.

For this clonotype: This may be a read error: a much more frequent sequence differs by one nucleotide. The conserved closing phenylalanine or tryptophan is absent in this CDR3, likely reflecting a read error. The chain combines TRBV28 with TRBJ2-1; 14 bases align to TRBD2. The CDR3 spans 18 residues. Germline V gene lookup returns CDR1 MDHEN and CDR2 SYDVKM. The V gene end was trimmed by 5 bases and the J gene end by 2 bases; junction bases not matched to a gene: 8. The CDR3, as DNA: TGTGCCAGCAGTCCGAAGGCGGGACTAGCGGGGGCCTACAATGAGCAGTTCCTC. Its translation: CASSPKAGLAGAYNEQFL.